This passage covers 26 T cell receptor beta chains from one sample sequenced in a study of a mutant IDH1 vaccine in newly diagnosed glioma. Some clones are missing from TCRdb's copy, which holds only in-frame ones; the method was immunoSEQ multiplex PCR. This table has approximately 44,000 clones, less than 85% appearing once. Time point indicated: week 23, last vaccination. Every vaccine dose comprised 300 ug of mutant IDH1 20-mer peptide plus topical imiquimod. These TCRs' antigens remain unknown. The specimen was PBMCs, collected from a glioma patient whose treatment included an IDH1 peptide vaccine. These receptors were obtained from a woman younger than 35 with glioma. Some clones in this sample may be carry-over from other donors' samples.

CDR3: CASSQNSRTGGYEQYF. CDR3 DNA: TGCGCCAGCAGCCAAAATTCCCGGACAGGGGGATACGAGCAGTACTTC. The chain links TRBV5-1 to TRBJ2-7; 10 positions agree with TRBD1. Per germline, CDR1 SGHRS and CDR2 YFSETQ. This CDR3 region has 16 residues. V was clipped by 4 bases and J by 4 bases; unmatched bases: 11. Combining the CDR3 with reference TRBV5-1 and TRBJ2-7 gives the whole variable domain KAGVTQTPRYLIKTRGQQVTLSCSPISGHRSVSWYQQTPGQGLQFLFEYFSETQRNKGNFPGRFSGRQFSNSRSEMNVSTLELGDSALYLCASSQNSRTGGYEQYFGPGTRLTVT.

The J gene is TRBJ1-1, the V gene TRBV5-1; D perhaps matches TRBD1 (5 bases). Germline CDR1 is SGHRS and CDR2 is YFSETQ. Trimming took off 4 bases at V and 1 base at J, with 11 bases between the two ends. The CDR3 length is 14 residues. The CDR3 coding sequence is TGCGCCAGCAGCCCTCCGCAGGGGAACACTGAAGCTTTCTTT. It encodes CASSPPQGNTEAFF.

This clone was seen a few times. CDR3 region: CASSLEQANTEAFF. CDR3 nucleotide sequence: TGTGCCAGCAGCTTGGAACAGGCGAACACTGAAGCTTTCTTT. The V call is TRBV5-6, the J call TRBJ1-1; D might be TRBD1 (5 bases). The CDR3 is 14 residues long. The ends were cut back, 0 bases at V and 1 base at J, with 7 bases in the middle. The V gene's germline CDR1 is SGHDT and CDR2 YYEEEE.

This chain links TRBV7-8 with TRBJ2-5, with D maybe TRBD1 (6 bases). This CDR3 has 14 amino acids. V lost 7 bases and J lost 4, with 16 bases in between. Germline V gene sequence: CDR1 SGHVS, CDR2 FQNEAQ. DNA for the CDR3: TGTGCCAGCAAAGGTACAGGGATCGCAGAGACCCAGTACTTC. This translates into CASKGTGIAETQYF.

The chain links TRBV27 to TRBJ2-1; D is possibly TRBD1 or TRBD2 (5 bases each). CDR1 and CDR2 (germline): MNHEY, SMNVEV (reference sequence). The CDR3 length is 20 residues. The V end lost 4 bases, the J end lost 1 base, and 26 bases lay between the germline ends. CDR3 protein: CASSSKEGGSFWGSYNEQFF. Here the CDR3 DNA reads TGTGCCAGCAGTTCCAAAGAAGGAGGAAGTTTCTGGGGGTCCTACAATGAGCAGTTCTTC.

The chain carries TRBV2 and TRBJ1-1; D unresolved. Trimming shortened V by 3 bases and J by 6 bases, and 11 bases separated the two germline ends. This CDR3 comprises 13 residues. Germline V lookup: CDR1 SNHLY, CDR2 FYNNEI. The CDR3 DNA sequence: TGTGCCAGCAGTGACGCTGGGGTAGCTGAAGCTTTCTTT. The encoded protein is CASSDAGVAEAFF.

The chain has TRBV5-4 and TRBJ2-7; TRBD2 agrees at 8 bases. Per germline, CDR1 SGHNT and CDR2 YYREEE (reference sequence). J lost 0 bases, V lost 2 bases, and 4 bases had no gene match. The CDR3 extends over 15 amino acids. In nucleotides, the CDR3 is TGTGCCAGCAGCTTTGGCGGGGGGAGCTCCTACGAGCAGTACTTC. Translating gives CASSFGGGSSYEQYF.

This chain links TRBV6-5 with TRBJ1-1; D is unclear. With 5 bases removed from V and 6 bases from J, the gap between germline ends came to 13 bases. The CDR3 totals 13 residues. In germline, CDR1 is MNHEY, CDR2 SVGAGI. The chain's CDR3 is CASSQLISPEAFF. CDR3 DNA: TGTGCCAGCAGTCAACTAATCTCCCCTGAAGCTTTCTTT.

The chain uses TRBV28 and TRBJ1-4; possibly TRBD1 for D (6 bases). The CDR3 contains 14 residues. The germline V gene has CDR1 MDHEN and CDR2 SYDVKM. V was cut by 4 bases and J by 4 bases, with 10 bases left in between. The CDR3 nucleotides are TGTGCCAGCAGTTCGAGGGGGTTTAATGAAAAACTGTTTTTT. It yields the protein CASSSRGFNEKLFF.

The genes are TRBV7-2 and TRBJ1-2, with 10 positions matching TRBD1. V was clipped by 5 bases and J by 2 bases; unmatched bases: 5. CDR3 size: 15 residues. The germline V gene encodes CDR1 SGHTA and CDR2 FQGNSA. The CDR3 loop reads CASSTRQGANYGYTF. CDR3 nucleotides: TGTGCCAGCAGCACCCGACAGGGGGCGAACTATGGCTACACCTTC.

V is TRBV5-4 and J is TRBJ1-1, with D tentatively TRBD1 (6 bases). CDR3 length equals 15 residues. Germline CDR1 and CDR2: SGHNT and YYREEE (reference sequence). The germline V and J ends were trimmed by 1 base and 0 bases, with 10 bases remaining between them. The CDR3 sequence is CASSLPGAMNTEAFF. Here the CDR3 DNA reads TGTGCCAGCAGCTTGCCAGGGGCTATGAACACTGAAGCTTTCTTT.

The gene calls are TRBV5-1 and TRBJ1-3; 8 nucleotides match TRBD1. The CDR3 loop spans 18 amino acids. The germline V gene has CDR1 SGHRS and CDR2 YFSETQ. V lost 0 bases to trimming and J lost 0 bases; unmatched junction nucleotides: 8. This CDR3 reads CASSLGAGGFPSGNTIYF. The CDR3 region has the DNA TGCGCCAGCAGCTTGGGTGCAGGGGGCTTCCCCTCTGGAAACACCATATATTTT.

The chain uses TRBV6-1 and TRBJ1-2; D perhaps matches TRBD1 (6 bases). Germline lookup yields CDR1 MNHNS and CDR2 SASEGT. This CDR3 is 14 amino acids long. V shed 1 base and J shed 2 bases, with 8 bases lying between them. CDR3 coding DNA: TGTGCCAGCAGTGAAGATGGGGGCAACTATGGCTACACCTTC. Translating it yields CASSEDGGNYGYTF.

CDR3 nucleotide sequence: TGTGCCAGCAGTTGGCCTAGCGGTGGGGGCACCGGGGAGCTGTTTTTT. It encodes CASSWPSGGGTGELFF. The chain recombines TRBV27 with TRBJ2-2, with TRBD2 matching over 7 bases. Per germline, CDR1 MNHEY and CDR2 SMNVEV (reference sequence). J lost 4 bases, V lost 4 bases, and 9 bases had no gene match. This CDR3 contains 16 residues.

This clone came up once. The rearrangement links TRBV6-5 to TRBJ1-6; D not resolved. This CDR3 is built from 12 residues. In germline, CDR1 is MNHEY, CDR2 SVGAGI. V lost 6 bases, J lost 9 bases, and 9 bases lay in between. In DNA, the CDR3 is TGTGCCAGCAGGCCTCTGAGTTCACCCCTCCACTTT. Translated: CASRPLSSPLHF.

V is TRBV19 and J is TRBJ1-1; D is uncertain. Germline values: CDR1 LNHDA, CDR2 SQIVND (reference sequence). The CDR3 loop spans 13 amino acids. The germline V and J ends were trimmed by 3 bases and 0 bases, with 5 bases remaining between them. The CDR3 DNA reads TGTGCCAGTAGTATGACAATGAACACTGAAGCTTTCTTT. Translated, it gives CASSMTMNTEAFF.

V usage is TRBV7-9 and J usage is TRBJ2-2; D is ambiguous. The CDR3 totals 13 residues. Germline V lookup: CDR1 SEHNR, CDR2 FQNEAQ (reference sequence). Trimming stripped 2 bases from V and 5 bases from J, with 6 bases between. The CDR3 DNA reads TGTGCCAGCAGCTTACCGGGTACCGGGGAGCTGTTTTTT. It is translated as CASSLPGTGELFF.

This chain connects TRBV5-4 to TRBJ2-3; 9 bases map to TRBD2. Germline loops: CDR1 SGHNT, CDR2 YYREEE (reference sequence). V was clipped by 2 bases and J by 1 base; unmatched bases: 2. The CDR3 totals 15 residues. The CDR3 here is CASSFIAGGTDTQYF. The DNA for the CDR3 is TGTGCCAGCAGCTTTATAGCGGGGGGCACAGATACGCAGTATTTT. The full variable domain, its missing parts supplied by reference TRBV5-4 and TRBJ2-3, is ETGVTQSPTHLIKTRGQQVTLRCSSQSGHNTVSWYQQALGQGPQFIFQYYREEENGRGNFPPRFSGLQFPNYSSELNVNALELDDSALYLCASSFIAGGTDTQYFGPGTRLTVL.

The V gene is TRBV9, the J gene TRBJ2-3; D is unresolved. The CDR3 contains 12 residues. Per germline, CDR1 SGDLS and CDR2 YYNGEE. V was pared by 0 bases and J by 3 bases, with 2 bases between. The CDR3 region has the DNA TGTGCCAGCAGCGTAGGGACAGATACGCAGTATTTT. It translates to CASSVGTDTQYF.

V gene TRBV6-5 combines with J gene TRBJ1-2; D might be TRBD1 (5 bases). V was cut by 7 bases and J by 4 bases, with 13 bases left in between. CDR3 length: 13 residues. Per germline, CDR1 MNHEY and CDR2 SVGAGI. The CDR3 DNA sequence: TGTGCCAGCACCCGGGACCCCGGCTATGGCTACACCTTC. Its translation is CASTRDPGYGYTF.

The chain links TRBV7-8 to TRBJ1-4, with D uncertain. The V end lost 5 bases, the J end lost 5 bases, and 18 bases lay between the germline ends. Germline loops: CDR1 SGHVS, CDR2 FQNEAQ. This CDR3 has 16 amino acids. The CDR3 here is CASSRTGRSANEKLFF. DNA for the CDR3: TGTGCCAGCAGCCGAACTGGACGGTCGGCCAATGAAAAACTGTTTTTT.

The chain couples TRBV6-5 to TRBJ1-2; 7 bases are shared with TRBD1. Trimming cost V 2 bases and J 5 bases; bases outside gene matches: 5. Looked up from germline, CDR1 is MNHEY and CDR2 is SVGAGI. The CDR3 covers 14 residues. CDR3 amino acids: CASSYGDREYGYTF. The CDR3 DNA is TGTGCCAGCAGTTACGGGGACAGAGAGTATGGCTACACCTTC.

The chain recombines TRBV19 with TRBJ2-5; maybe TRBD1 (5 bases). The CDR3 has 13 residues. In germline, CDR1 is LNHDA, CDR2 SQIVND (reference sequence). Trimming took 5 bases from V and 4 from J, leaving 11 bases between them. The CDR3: CASSRRAGETQYF. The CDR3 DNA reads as TGTGCCAGTAGTCGCAGGGCTGGAGAGACCCAGTACTTC.

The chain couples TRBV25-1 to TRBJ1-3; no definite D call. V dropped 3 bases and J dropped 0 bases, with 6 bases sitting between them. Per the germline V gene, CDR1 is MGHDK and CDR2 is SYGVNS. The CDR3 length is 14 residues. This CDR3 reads CASSESGSGNTIYF. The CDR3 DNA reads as TGTGCCAGCAGTGAGAGCGGCTCTGGAAACACCATATATTTT.

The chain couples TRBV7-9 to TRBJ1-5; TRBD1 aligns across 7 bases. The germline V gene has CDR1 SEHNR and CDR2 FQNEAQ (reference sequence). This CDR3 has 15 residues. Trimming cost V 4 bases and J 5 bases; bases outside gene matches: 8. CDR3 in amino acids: CASSYSGTAYQPQHF. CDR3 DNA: TGTGCCAGCAGCTATTCCGGGACAGCCTATCAGCCCCAGCATTTT.

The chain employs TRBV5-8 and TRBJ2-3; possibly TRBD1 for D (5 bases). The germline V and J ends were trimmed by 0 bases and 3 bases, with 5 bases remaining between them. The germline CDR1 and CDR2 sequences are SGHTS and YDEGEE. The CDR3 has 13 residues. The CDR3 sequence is CASSLEGTDTQYF. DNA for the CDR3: TGTGCCAGCAGCTTGGAGGGGACAGATACGCAGTATTTT.